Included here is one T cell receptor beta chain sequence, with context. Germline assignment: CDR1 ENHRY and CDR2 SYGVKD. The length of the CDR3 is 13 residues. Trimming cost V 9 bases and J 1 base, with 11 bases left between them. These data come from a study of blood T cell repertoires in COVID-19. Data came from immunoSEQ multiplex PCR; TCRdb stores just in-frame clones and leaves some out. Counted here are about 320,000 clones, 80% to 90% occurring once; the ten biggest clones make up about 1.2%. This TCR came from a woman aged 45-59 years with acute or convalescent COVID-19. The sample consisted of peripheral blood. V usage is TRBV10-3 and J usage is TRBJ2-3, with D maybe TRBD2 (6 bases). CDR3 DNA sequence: TGTGCCATGGGGGGATCTGGCACAGATACGCAGTATTTT. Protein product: CAMGGSGTDTQYF.